One sample yielded the 28 T cell receptor beta chains listed below, sequenced in a study of cytomegalovirus exposure and HLA in healthy donors. Method: immunoSEQ multiplex PCR; TCRdb's copy keeps in-frame clones and lacks some. The repertoire has 150,000 or so clones, around 83% of them found once; the top ten carry around 2.1%. Sequenced input: PBMCs. The receptors here all came from a human donor in good health.

This sequence joins TRBV19 and TRBJ1-5; 7 bases agree with TRBD1. The CDR3 covers 12 residues. Germline CDR1 is LNHDA and CDR2 is SQIVND (reference sequence). Trimming cost V 10 bases and J 9 bases; bases outside gene matches: 9. This chain's CDR3 is CATRQGQGPQHF. The CDR3 DNA is TGTGCCACCAGACAGGGCCAAGGGCCCCAGCATTTT.

Relative to its sample, this clone is medium-sized. This sequence joins TRBV6-1 and TRBJ1-3; D unclear. This CDR3 has 15 residues. Germline CDR1 and CDR2: MNHNS and SASEGT. Trimming stripped 4 bases from V and 0 bases from J, with 10 bases between. The CDR3 is CASSASPSSGNTIYF. CDR3 DNA: TGTGCCAGCAGTGCAAGCCCTAGCTCTGGAAACACCATATATTTT.

The chain uses TRBV11-2 and TRBJ2-7, with 8 bases lining up with TRBD2. Trimming at V came to 5 bases and at J to 6 bases, leaving 12 bases not matched to a gene. The CDR3 is made up of 15 amino acids. From germline, CDR1 is SGHAT and CDR2 FQNNGV. The CDR3 DNA reads as TGTGCCAGCAGCCGTGGCGGGGGGCGGGTCGGCGAGCAGTACTTC. As protein: CASSRGGGRVGEQYF.

The chain employs TRBV11-2 and TRBJ1-1; D perhaps matches TRBD1 (6 bases). This CDR3 has 14 residues. Trimming left V 2 bases short and J 1 base short, with 8 bases between. CDR1 and CDR2 (germline): SGHAT, FQNNGV. The CDR3 DNA follows: TGTGCCAGCAGCTTAACCAGGGGGAACACTGAAGCTTTCTTT. It specifies CASSLTRGNTEAFF.

V is TRBV19 and J is TRBJ1-1; maybe TRBD1 (6 bases). Germline loops: CDR1 LNHDA, CDR2 SQIVND (reference sequence). V dropped 3 bases and J dropped 3 bases, with 14 bases sitting between them. The CDR3 spans 15 residues. The CDR3 coding sequence is TGTGCCAGTAGTATCTGGGGGGGCCGGGACACTGAAGCTTTCTTT. Translated: CASSIWGGRDTEAFF.

The chain's CDR3 is CASSVAPGTANYGYTF. The CDR3 DNA sequence: TGTGCCAGCAGCGTAGCTCCAGGGACAGCCAACTATGGCTACACCTTC. The chain is built from TRBV9 and TRBJ1-2; 7 positions agree with TRBD1. This CDR3 region has 16 residues. Looked up from germline, CDR1 is SGDLS and CDR2 is YYNGEE. With V trimmed by 0 bases and J by 2 bases, 7 bases remained unmatched.

This chain uses TRBV9 with TRBJ2-5, with D perhaps matching TRBD2 (5 bases). The CDR3 is 14 residues long. Germline-derived CDR1 and CDR2 are SGDLS and YYNGEE. V shed 3 bases and J shed 5 bases, with 14 bases lying between them. The CDR3 DNA sequence: TGTGCCAGCAGCGGGACGACAACGGGGGAGACCCAGTACTTC. It encodes CASSGTTTGETQYF.

The genes are TRBV13 and TRBJ2-1; 8 nucleotides match TRBD2. V shed 4 bases and J 2 bases; nucleotides not matched to a gene: 16. The CDR3 covers 19 residues. CDR1 and CDR2 (germline): PRHDT, FYEKMQ (reference sequence). DNA of the CDR3: TGTGCCAGCAGCTCTCGGCTAGCGGGCCTCCAAGGAACCTACAATGAGCAGTTCTTC. Translating gives CASSSRLAGLQGTYNEQFF.

This chain connects TRBV5-1 to TRBJ2-7, with 8 bases matching TRBD2. Germline loops: CDR1 SGHRS, CDR2 YFSETQ. This CDR3 comprises 16 residues. V was clipped by 0 bases and J by 6 bases; unmatched bases: 11. CDR3 sequence: CASSLGVREGSGEQYF. DNA of the CDR3: TGCGCCAGCAGCTTGGGGGTTCGGGAGGGGTCTGGCGAGCAGTACTTC.

The rearrangement links TRBV28 to TRBJ2-7; 8 positions match TRBD2. The CDR3 extends over 14 amino acids. CDR1 and CDR2 (germline): MDHEN, SYDVKM. V was pared by 6 bases and J by 0 bases, with 4 bases of the junction left unmatched. The chain's CDR3 is CASSISGNSYEQYF. The CDR3 nucleotides read TGTGCCAGCAGCATTAGCGGGAACTCCTACGAGCAGTACTTC.

This clone has just a few counts. The chain employs TRBV5-4 and TRBJ2-7; 7 nucleotides agree with TRBD1. This CDR3 is 12 amino acids long. CDR1 is SGHNT and CDR2 is YYREEE in the germline V gene (reference sequence). Germline trimming cut 3 bases from V and 6 bases from J; bases unmatched to any gene: 3. CDR3 loop: CASSSTGVEQYF. DNA of the CDR3: TGTGCCAGCAGCTCCACAGGGGTCGAGCAGTACTTC.

This clone was recorded a few times. This chain uses TRBV5-4 with TRBJ1-3; D is unclear. The CDR3 spans 17 residues. V dropped 1 base and J dropped 0 bases, with 14 bases sitting between them. Germline V gives CDR1 SGHNT, CDR2 YYREEE (reference sequence). CDR3: CASSLNPENLSGNTIYF. CDR3 bases: TGTGCCAGCAGCTTGAATCCAGAAAACCTCTCTGGAAACACCATATATTTT.

V is TRBV4-3 and J is TRBJ2-5, with a possible D match to TRBD1 (5 bases). The CDR3 loop spans 14 amino acids. Between the trimmed V and J ends, which lost 0 bases and 5 bases, there was a span of 10 bases. In germline, CDR1 is LGHNA, CDR2 YSLEER. CDR3 DNA: TGCGCCAGCAGCCAAGACTCAGGGTACGAGACCCAGTACTTC. Translation: CASSQDSGYETQYF.

The chain links TRBV30 to TRBJ2-5, with 7 bases aligning to TRBD1. CDR1 GTSNPN and CDR2 SVGIG come from the germline V gene (reference sequence). The V gene end was trimmed by 4 bases and the J gene end by 3 bases; junction bases not matched to a gene: 8. The CDR3 is 14 residues long. The CDR3: CAWTPGQQEETQYF. The CDR3 region has the DNA TGTGCCTGGACTCCGGGACAGCAGGAAGAGACCCAGTACTTC.

The chain joins TRBV2 to TRBJ1-4, with 8 bases identical to TRBD1. The CDR3 loop spans 14 amino acids. The V gene's germline CDR1 is SNHLY and CDR2 FYNNEI. V lost 7 bases, J lost 8 bases, and 9 bases stayed unmatched. DNA of the CDR3: TGTGCCAGCAACCTCCAGGGGGCTGGAGAAAAACTGTTTTTT. This codes for CASNLQGAGEKLFF.

The rearrangement links TRBV7-9 to TRBJ1-1; D is undetermined. Trimming cost V 3 bases and J 1 base, with 12 bases left between them. The CDR3 runs 15 residues. Germline CDR1 reads SEHNR; CDR2 reads FQNEAQ (reference sequence). The CDR3 sequence is CASSLGSRANTEAFF. As DNA, the CDR3 is TGTGCCAGCAGCTTGGGTTCTAGAGCGAACACTGAAGCTTTCTTT.

The V gene is TRBV10-2, the J gene TRBJ2-1; TRBD2 matches at 9 bases. V lost 4 bases to trimming and J lost 2 bases; unmatched junction nucleotides: 3. Germline V gene lookup returns CDR1 WSHSY and CDR2 SAAADI. This CDR3 comprises 15 residues. The chain's CDR3 is CASSVAGEAYNEQFF. The CDR3 nucleotides are TGCGCCAGCAGTGTAGCGGGAGAGGCCTACAATGAGCAGTTCTTC.

This chain uses TRBV27 with TRBJ1-3; 7 nucleotides agree with TRBD1. The CDR3 consists of 14 residues. Germline-derived CDR1 and CDR2 are MNHEY and SMNVEV (reference sequence). V gave up 5 bases and J gave up 3 bases; unmatched junction bases: 4. DNA for the CDR3: TGTGCCAGCAGTCCGACAGGGAGTGGAAACACCATATATTTT. Encoded protein: CASSPTGSGNTIYF.

This clone appeared a single time. The chain uses TRBV15 and TRBJ1-2, with 7 bases that match TRBD1. Per germline, CDR1 LNHNV and CDR2 YYDKDF (reference sequence). J gave up 0 bases and V 0 bases, and 4 bases lay outside the gene matches. This CDR3 is 16 amino acids long. This chain's CDR3 is CATSRDFQGANYGYTF. In nucleotides, the CDR3 is TGTGCCACCAGCAGAGATTTCCAGGGGGCTAACTATGGCTACACCTTC.

The rearrangement links TRBV2 to TRBJ2-5, with D possibly being TRBD2 (5 bases). The CDR3 has 13 residues. CDR1 is SNHLY and CDR2 is FYNNEI in the germline V gene. V shed 10 bases and J shed 5 bases, with 17 bases lying between them. CDR3 DNA: TGTGCCAAAAGAAAGGAGTCGGGGGAGACCCAGTACTTC. It codes for CAKRKESGETQYF.

This chain connects TRBV11-2 to TRBJ1-5; no firm D call. This CDR3 contains 15 residues. V gave up 0 bases and J gave up 0 bases, with 6 bases separating them. Germline CDR1 and CDR2: SGHAT and FQNNGV. This CDR3 is CASSLDRVSNQPQHF. CDR3 coding DNA: TGTGCCAGCAGCTTAGATCGGGTTAGCAATCAGCCCCAGCATTTT.

This chain joins TRBV18 and TRBJ1-2; 11 positions match TRBD1. J was trimmed by 7 bases and V by 2 bases; bases with no gene match: 6. CDR3 length: 15 amino acids. Germline loops: CDR1 KGHSH, CDR2 LQKENI. CDR3 loop: CASSPSGTGGFGYTF. DNA for the CDR3: TGTGCCAGCTCACCATCCGGGACAGGGGGATTTGGCTACACCTTC.

Written as DNA, the CDR3 is TGTGCCAGCAGACAAGCGGGAGAAGGAGGTTACGAGCAGTACTTC. Translated: CASRQAGEGGYEQYF. The rearrangement links TRBV6-6 to TRBJ2-7; 8 bases align to TRBD2. V dropped 6 bases and J dropped 4; count of bases not matched to a gene: 11. The CDR3 contains 15 residues. The germline V gene has CDR1 MNHNY and CDR2 SVGAGI (reference sequence).

This clone was observed a handful of times. V and J are TRBV5-1 and TRBJ2-7, with D perhaps TRBD2 (6 bases). The CDR3 is made up of 12 amino acids. Germline lookup yields CDR1 SGHRS and CDR2 YFSETQ. V was trimmed by 3 bases and J by 3 bases, leaving 7 bases between them. CDR3 loop: CASSSGGYEQYF. DNA for the CDR3: TGCGCCAGCAGCTCCGGGGGCTACGAGCAGTACTTC.

The chain links TRBV5-4 to TRBJ2-3; D possibly corresponds to TRBD2 (7 bases). The V and J ends lost 1 base and 5 bases respectively, with 11 bases between them. The CDR3 runs 14 residues. Germline loops: CDR1 SGHNT, CDR2 YYREEE (reference sequence). CDR3 in amino acids: CASSLRGGIDTQYF. CDR3 bases: TGTGCCAGCAGCTTGAGGGGGGGCATAGATACGCAGTATTTT.

J is TRBJ2-1 and V is TRBV6-6; TRBD2 is a possible D gene (5 bases). Germline values: CDR1 MNHNY, CDR2 SVGAGI (reference sequence). This CDR3 region has 15 residues. Deletions cut 9 bases from V and 4 bases from J, with 19 bases between. The CDR3 sequence: CASSLKRTLYNEQFF. CDR3 nucleotide sequence: TGTGCCAGTTCGTTAAAGCGGACGCTTTACAATGAGCAGTTCTTC.

The chain links TRBV10-3 to TRBJ1-2, with TRBD1 matching over 8 bases. V lost 6 bases to trimming and J lost 8 bases; unmatched junction nucleotides: 11. Germline V gene data show CDR1 as ENHRY and CDR2 as SYGVKD. CDR3 size: 14 residues. This CDR3 reads CAIRGSGQGRGYTF. CDR3 DNA sequence: TGTGCCATCAGGGGGAGCGGACAGGGACGCGGCTACACCTTC.

The chain has TRBV6-1 and TRBJ2-7, with 7 bases lining up with TRBD1. V trimming: 2 bases; J trimming: 3 bases; junction bases outside the gene matches: 4. The CDR3 contains 14 residues. The V gene's germline CDR1 is MNHNS and CDR2 SASEGT. In DNA form, the CDR3 reads TGTGCCAGCAGTGAACGACCAGGGGGCTACGAGCAGTACTTC. As protein: CASSERPGGYEQYF.